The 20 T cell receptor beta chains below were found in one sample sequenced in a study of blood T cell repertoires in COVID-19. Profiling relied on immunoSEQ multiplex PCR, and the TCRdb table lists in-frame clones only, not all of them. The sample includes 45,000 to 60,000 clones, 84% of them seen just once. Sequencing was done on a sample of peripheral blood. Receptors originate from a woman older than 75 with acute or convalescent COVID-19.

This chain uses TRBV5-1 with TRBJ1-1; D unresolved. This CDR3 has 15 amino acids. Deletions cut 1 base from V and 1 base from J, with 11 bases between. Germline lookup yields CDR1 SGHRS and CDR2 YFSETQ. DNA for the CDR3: TGCGCCAGCAGCTTGTCGGCCGGGAAGAACACTGAAGCTTTCTTT. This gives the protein CASSLSAGKNTEAFF.

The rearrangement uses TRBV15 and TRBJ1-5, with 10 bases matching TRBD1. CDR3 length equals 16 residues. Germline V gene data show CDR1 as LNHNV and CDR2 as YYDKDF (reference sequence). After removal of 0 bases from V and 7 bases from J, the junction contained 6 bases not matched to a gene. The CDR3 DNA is TGTGCCACCAGCAGAGATAGGACAGGGGGAGGACAGCCCCAGCATTTT. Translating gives CATSRDRTGGGQPQHF. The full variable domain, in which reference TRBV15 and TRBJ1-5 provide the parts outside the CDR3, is DAMVIQNPRYQVTQFGKPVTLSCSQTLNHNVMYWYQQKSSQAPKLLFHYYDKDFNNEADTPDNFQSRRPNTSFCFLDIRSPGLGDTAMYLCATSRDRTGGGQPQHFGDGTRLSIL.

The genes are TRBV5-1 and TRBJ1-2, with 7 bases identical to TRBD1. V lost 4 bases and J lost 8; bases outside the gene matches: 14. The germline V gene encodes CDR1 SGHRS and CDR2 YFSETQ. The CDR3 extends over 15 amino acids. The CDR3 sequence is CASSLGDSRLRGYTF. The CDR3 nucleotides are TGCGCCAGCAGCCTGGGGGACAGCCGTTTGAGAGGCTACACCTTC.

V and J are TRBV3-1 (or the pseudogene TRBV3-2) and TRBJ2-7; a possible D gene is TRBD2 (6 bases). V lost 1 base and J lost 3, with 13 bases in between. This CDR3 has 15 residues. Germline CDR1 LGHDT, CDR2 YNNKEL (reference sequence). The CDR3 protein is CASSQGGFGGYEQYF. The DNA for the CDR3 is TGTGCCAGCAGCCAAGGGGGGTTCGGGGGCTACGAGCAGTACTTC.

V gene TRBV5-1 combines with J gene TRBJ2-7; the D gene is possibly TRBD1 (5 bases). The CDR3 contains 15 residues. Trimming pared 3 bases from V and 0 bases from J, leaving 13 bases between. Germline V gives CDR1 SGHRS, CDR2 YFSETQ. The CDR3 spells CASSSQGLGSYEQYF. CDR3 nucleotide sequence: TGCGCCAGCAGCTCCCAGGGTCTGGGCTCCTACGAGCAGTACTTC. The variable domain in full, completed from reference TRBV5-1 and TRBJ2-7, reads KAGVTQTPRYLIKTRGQQVTLSCSPISGHRSVSWYQQTPGQGLQFLFEYFSETQRNKGNFPGRFSGRQFSNSRSEMNVSTLELGDSALYLCASSSQGLGSYEQYFGPGTRLTVT.

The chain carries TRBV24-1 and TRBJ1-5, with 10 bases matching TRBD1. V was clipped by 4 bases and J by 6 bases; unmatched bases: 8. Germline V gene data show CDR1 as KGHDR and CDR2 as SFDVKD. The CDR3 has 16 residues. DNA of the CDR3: TGTGCCACCAGTGAGGGCGGACAGGGGGGCACTCAGCCCCAGCATTTT. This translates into CATSEGGQGGTQPQHF.

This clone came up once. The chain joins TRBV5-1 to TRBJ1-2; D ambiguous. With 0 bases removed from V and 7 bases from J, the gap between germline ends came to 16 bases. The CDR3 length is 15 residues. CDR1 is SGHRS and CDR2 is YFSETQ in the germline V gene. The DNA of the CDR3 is TGCGCCAGCAGCTTGGAAGATAGGAGAAGTGGTGGCTACACCTTC. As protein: CASSLEDRRSGGYTF.

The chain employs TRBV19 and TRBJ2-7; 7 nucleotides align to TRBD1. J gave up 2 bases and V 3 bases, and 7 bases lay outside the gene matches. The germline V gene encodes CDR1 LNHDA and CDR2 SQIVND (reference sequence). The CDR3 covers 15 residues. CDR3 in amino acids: CASSMSKGAPYEQYF. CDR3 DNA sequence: TGTGCCAGTAGTATGTCTAAGGGGGCCCCCTACGAGCAGTACTTC. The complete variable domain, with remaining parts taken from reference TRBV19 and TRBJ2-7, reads DGGITQSPKYLFRKEGQNVTLSCEQNLNHDAMYWYRQDPGQGLRLIYYSQIVNDFQKGDIAEGYSVSREKKESFPLTVTSAQKNPTAFYLCASSMSKGAPYEQYFGPGTRLTVT.

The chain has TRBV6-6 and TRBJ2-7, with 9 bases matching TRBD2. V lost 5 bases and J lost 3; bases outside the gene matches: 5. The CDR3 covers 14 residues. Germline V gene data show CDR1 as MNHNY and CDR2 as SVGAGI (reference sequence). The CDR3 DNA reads TGTGCCAGCAGTAGACAGACTAGCGGCTACGAGCAGTACTTC. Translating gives CASSRQTSGYEQYF.

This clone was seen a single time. CDR3 protein: CASSLPMNTEAFF. CDR3 sequence (DNA): TGTGCCAGCAGCTTACCAATGAACACTGAAGCTTTCTTT. The chain carries TRBV7-9 and TRBJ1-1; D call uncertain. Germline V gene lookup returns CDR1 SEHNR and CDR2 FQNEAQ (reference sequence). The length of the CDR3 is 13 residues. V lost 2 bases and J lost 0, with 4 bases in between. Variable domain in full (rest from reference TRBV7-9 and TRBJ1-1): DTGVSQNPRHKITKRGQNVTFRCDPISEHNRLYWYRQTLGQGPEFLTYFQNEAQLEKSRLLSDRFSAERPKGSFSTLEIQRTEQGDSAMYLCASSLPMNTEAFFGQGTRLTVV.

The CDR3 DNA sequence: TGTGCCAGCTCACCAATGCGGCGCGACACAGATACGCAGTATTTT. Protein sequence: CASSPMRRDTDTQYF. This chain uses TRBV18 with TRBJ2-3; D unresolved. Trimming took off 2 bases at V and 2 bases at J, with 11 bases between the two ends. This CDR3 is 15 amino acids long. Germline V CDR1 and CDR2: KGHSH, LQKENI.

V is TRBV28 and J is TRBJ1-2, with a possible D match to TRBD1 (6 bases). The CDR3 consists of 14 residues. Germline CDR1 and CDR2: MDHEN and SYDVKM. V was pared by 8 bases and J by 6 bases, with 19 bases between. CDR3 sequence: CASDLQGRSDGYTF. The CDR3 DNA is TGTGCCAGCGACCTACAGGGTAGAAGTGATGGCTACACCTTC.

In DNA form, the CDR3 reads TGTGCCAGCAGCTTTGGGACAGGGCTCGGTGGCAATCAGCCCCAGCATTTT. This gives the protein CASSFGTGLGGNQPQHF. The chain carries TRBV5-5 and TRBJ1-5, with 9 bases matching TRBD1. V lost 2 bases to trimming and J lost 2 bases; unmatched junction nucleotides: 8. The CDR3 sequence is 17 residues long. Germline V CDR1 and CDR2: SGHKS, YYEKEE (reference sequence). Based on the CDR3 plus reference TRBV5-5 and TRBJ1-5, the full variable domain is DAGVTQSPTHLIKTRGQQVTLRCSPISGHKSVSWYQQVLGQGPQFIFQYYEKEERGRGNFPDRFSARQFPNYSSELNVNALLLGDSALYLCASSFGTGLGGNQPQHFGDGTRLSIL.

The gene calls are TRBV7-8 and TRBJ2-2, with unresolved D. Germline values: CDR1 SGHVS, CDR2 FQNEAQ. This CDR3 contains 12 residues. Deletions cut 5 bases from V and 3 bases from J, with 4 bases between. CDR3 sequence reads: CASSPYTGELFF. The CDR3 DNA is TGTGCCAGCAGCCCATACACCGGGGAGCTGTTTTTT. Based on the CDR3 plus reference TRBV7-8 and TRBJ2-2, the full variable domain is GAGVSQSPRYKVAKRGQDVALRCDPISGHVSLFWYQQALGQGPEFLTYFQNEAQLDKSGLPSDRFFAERPEGSVSTLKIQRTQQEDSAVYLCASSPYTGELFFGEGSRLTVL.

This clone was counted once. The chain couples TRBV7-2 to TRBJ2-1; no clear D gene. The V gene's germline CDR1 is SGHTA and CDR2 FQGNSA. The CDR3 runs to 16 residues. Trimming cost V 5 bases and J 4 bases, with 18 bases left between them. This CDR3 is CASSPERSVVYNEQFF. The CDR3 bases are TGTGCCAGCAGCCCCGAAAGATCGGTAGTATACAATGAGCAGTTCTTC.

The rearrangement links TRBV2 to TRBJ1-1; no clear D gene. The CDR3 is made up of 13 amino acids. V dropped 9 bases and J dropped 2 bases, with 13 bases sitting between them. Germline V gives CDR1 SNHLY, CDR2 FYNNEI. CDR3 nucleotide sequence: TGTGCCAGTAACGCGGATTCAAACACTGAAGCTTTCTTT. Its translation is CASNADSNTEAFF. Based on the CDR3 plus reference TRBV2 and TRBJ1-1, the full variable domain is EPEVTQTPSHQVTQMGQEVILRCVPISNHLYFYWYRQILGQKVEFLVSFYNNEISEKSEIFDDQFSVERPDGSNFTLKIRSTKLEDSAMYFCASNADSNTEAFFGQGTRLTVV.

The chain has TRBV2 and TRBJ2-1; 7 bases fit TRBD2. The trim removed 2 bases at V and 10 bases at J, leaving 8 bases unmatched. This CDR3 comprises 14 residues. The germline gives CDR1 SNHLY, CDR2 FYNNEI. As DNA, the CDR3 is TGTGCCAGCAGTGAATTCGGGGGGACGGGCGAGCAGTTCTTC. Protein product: CASSEFGGTGEQFF.

The CDR3 DNA reads as TGTGCCAGCCTCGGGGGGTCCACCTACGAGCAGTACTTC. This gives the protein CASLGGSTYEQYF. This sequence joins TRBV6-5 and TRBJ2-7, with 7 bases lining up with TRBD2. CDR3 length equals 13 residues. In germline, CDR1 is MNHEY, CDR2 SVGAGI. V trimming: 8 bases; J trimming: 2 bases; junction bases outside the gene matches: 6.

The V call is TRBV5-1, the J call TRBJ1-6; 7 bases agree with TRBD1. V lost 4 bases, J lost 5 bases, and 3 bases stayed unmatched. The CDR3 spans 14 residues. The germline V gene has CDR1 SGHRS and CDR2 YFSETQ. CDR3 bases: TGCGCCAGCAGCCGGGACAGTAATAATTCACCCCTCCACTTT. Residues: CASSRDSNNSPLHF.

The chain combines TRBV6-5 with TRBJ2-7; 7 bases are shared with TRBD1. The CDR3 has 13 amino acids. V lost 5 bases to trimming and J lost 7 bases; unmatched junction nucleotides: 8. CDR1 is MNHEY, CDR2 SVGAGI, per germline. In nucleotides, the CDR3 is TGTGCCAGCAGTCCAACAGGGGTAGGTGAGCAGTACTTC. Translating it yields CASSPTGVGEQYF.